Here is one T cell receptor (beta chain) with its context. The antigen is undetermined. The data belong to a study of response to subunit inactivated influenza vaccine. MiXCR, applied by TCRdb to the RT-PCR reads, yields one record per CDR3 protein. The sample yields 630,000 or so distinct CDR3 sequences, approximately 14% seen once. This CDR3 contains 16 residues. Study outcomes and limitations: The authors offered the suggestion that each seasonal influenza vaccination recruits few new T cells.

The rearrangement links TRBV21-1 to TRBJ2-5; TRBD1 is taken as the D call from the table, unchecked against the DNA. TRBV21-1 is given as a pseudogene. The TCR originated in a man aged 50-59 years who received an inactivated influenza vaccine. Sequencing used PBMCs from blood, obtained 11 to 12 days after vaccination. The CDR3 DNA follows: TGTGCCAGCAGCAAAGCTGGGACAGGGGCGCAAGAGACCCAGTACTTC. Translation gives CASSKAGTGAQETQYF.